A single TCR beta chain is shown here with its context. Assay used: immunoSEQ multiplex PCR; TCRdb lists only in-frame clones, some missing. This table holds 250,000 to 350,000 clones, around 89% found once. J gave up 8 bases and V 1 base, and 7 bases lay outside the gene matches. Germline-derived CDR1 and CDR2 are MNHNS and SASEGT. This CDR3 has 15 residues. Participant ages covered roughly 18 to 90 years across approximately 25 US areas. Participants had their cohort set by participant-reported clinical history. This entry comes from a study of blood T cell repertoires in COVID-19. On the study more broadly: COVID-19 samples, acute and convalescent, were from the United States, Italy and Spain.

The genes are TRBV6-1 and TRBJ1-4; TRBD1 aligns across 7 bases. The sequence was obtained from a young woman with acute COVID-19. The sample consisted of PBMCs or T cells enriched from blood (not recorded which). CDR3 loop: CASSEDGTVGEKLFF. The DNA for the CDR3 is TGTGCCAGCAGTGAAGACGGGACAGTTGGAGAAAAACTGTTTTTT.